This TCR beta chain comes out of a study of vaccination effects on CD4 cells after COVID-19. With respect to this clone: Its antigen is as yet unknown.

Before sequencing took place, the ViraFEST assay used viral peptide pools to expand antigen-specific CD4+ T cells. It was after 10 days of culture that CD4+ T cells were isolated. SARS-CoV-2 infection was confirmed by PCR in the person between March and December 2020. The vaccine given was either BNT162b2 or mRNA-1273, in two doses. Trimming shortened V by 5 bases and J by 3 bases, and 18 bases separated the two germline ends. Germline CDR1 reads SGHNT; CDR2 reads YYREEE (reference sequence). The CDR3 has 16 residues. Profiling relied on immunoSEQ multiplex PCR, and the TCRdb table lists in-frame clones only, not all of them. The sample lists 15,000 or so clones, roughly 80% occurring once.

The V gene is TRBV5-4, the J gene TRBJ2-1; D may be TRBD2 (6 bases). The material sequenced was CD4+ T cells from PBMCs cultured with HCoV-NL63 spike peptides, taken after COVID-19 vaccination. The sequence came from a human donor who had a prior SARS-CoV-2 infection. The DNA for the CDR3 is TGTGCCAGCAGTCGGGACTCCAATATCCTCTACAATGAGCAGTTCTTC. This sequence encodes CASSRDSNILYNEQFF.